Following are 8 T cell receptor beta chains from one sample sequenced in a study of CD8 T cells in ankylosing spondylitis. Findings and limits, study-wide: Blood of patients with ankylosing spondylitis appeared to be characterized by a TCR beta motif of eight highly homologous variants.

These receptors have no known antigen. Via MiXCR, TCRdb re-called the 5' RACE reads, giving one row per CDR3 protein. This sample has 500,000 or so distinct CDR3 sequences, with roughly 5% found just once. Specimen: blood, either unsorted or a sorted T cell fraction (not recorded which). Receptor source: a male donor with ankylosing spondylitis.

The count of this clonotype is one. With a much larger clone just one base away, this may be a read error. The CDR3 loop reads CASRWGYYEQYF. As DNA, the CDR3 is TGCGCCAGCAGATGGGGCTACTACGAGCAGTACTTC. This chain connects TRBV10-2 to TRBJ2-7, with D possibly matching TRBD1 (5 bases). The CDR3 totals 12 residues. Germline V gene lookup returns CDR1 WSHSY and CDR2 SAAADI. V lost 6 bases and J 3 bases, leaving 9 bases between the germline ends.

CDR3 coding DNA: TGTGCCAGCAGCTTACAGTACGTAGAGACCCAGTACTTC. It codes for CASSLQYVETQYF. This chain uses TRBV7-2 with TRBJ2-5; no firm D call. Germline lookup yields CDR1 SGHTA and CDR2 FQGNSA. The CDR3 has 13 amino acids. V was pared by 2 bases and J by 4 bases, with 8 bases between.

This clonotype was seen ten or more times. The chain employs TRBV5-1 and TRBJ2-1; possible D gene TRBD1, 5 bases. CDR3 length equals 12 residues. V was pared by 2 bases and J by 7 bases, with 7 bases between. Germline CDR1 SGHRS, CDR2 YFSETQ. CDR3 region: CASSFGHNEQFF. The CDR3 DNA reads TGCGCCAGCAGCTTCGGACATAATGAGCAGTTCTTC.

This clonotype was detected ten times or more. The chain carries TRBV4-1 and TRBJ1-1, with D uncertain. V was trimmed by 0 bases and J by 5 bases, leaving 19 bases between them. The CDR3 consists of 17 residues. Germline-derived CDR1 and CDR2 are MGHRA and YSYEKL. CDR3 residues: CASSQERATLSSTEAFF. In DNA, the CDR3 is TGCGCCAGCAGCCAAGAAAGGGCGACGCTAAGTAGTACTGAAGCTTTCTTT.

This clonotype was seen at least ten times. The V and J genes are TRBV7-8 and TRBJ1-1, with D unresolved. Trimming took 6 bases from V and 4 from J, leaving 15 bases between them. This CDR3 region has 14 residues. The germline V gene encodes CDR1 SGHVS and CDR2 FQNEAQ. CDR3 in DNA: TGTGCCAGCAGGATTCAGGAGTACGGCACTGAAGCTTTCTTT. Translation: CASRIQEYGTEAFF.

This clonotype has a count of ten or more. V usage is TRBV4-3 and J usage is TRBJ1-1; D unresolved. CDR1 and CDR2 (germline): LGHNA, YSLEER. The CDR3 is 14 amino acids. V gave up 0 bases and J gave up 10 bases, with 15 bases separating them. CDR3 nucleotides: TGCGCCAGCAGCCAAGATAGGAGGGCAGGCCCAGCTTTCTTT. Translated: CASSQDRRAGPAFF.

As to this clonotype: A much larger clone differs from this one at a single base, so this may be a read error. The V call is TRBV5-1, the J call TRBJ2-4; D perhaps matches TRBD2 (6 bases). From germline, CDR1 is SGHRS and CDR2 YFSETQ. This CDR3 region has 14 residues. The CDR3, as DNA: TGCGCCACCAGCTTGGGAGGTTGGGAAAACATTCAGTACTTC. Encoded protein: CATSLGGWENIQYF.

Points on this clonotype: A much more abundant neighbour one base away suggests this may be a read error. This chain joins TRBV20-1 and TRBJ2-1; the D gene is possibly TRBD2 (5 bases). The CDR3 length is 11 residues. Trimming took off 8 bases at V and 9 bases at J, with 14 bases between the two ends. Germline loops: CDR1 DFQATT, CDR2 SNEGSKA (reference sequence). DNA for the CDR3: TGCAGTTCCGGACTGGGCACTGAGCAGTTCTTC. It translates to CSSGLGTEQFF.